One and the same sample provided the 12 T cell receptor beta chains below, sequenced in a study of T-cell reconstitution after alpha-beta-depleted transplantation in children. Preparation of the TCRbeta library was carried out with unique molecular identifiers. Via MiXCR, TCRdb re-called the PCR reads, giving one row per CDR3 protein. Of some 350,000 distinct CDR3 sequences listed, 10% are singletons. The sequencing here drew on PBMCs from the stem cell graft donor, taken from the stem cell graft. All receptors come from a human donor who donated a stem cell graft to a child with acute lymphoblastic leukemia.

In its sample, this clonotype was seen many times. This chain connects TRBV15 to TRBJ2-1, with TRBD2 matching 7 bases. Trimming at V came to 0 bases and at J to 2 bases, leaving 1 base not matched to a gene. The germline CDR1 and CDR2 sequences are LNHNV and YYDKDF (reference sequence). The CDR3 is 15 amino acids. CDR3 sequence reads: CATSRELATYNEQFF. CDR3 bases: TGTGCCACCAGCAGAGAACTAGCGACCTACAATGAGCAGTTCTTC.

This clonotype was counted a few times. The chain couples TRBV29-1 to TRBJ2-7, with no clear D. The length of the CDR3 is 11 residues. The germline V gene encodes CDR1 SQVTM and CDR2 ANQGSEA. Trimming pared 4 bases from V and 4 bases from J, leaving 8 bases between. CDR3 DNA sequence: TGCAGCGTTGTAGACGGTTACGAGCAGTACTTC. Translation: CSVVDGYEQYF.

This clonotype came up a few times. J is TRBJ1-4 and V is TRBV6-1; D is possibly TRBD1 (5 bases). Germline V gene lookup returns CDR1 MNHNS and CDR2 SASEGT. V lost 3 bases, J lost 0 bases, and 8 bases lay in between. This CDR3 has 15 residues. The CDR3 is CASSDRDATNEKLFF. The CDR3 region has the DNA TGTGCCAGCAGTGACAGGGATGCAACTAATGAAAAACTGTTTTTT.

The chain carries TRBV29-1 and TRBJ1-2; D is perhaps TRBD1 (6 bases). CDR3 length equals 11 residues. V lost 5 bases to trimming and J lost 8 bases, with 12 bases between them. CDR1 SQVTM and CDR2 ANQGSEA come from the germline V gene. The CDR3 here is CSVLGGAGYTF. CDR3 coding DNA: TGCAGCGTTCTAGGGGGTGCGGGCTACACCTTC.

This chain links TRBV29-1 with TRBJ1-1; D is uncertain. V lost 2 bases and J lost 4, with 8 bases in between. This CDR3 region has 12 residues. The V gene's germline CDR1 is SQVTM and CDR2 ANQGSEA. CDR3 DNA sequence: TGCAGCGTTGAAAAAGGTATCACTGAAGCTTTCTTT. Amino acid sequence: CSVEKGITEAFF.

The chain links TRBV12-3 or TRBV12-4 to TRBJ2-5; maybe TRBD2 (6 bases). Trimming removed 4 bases from V and 0 bases from J, with 9 bases in between. The CDR3 covers 14 residues. CDR3 DNA sequence: TGTGCCAGCAGTTGGGGAGGCTACCAAGAGACCCAGTACTTC. Its protein is CASSWGGYQETQYF.

This clonotype was observed a few times. The chain has TRBV7-2 and TRBJ2-1; TRBD2 matches at 11 bases. Per germline, CDR1 SGHTA and CDR2 FQGNSA. The CDR3 has 17 residues. Trimming removed 2 bases from V and 2 bases from J; junction bases left unmatched: 5. CDR3 region: CASSLRVAGGAYNEQFF. The CDR3 bases are TGTGCCAGCAGCTTAAGGGTAGCGGGAGGGGCCTACAATGAGCAGTTCTTC.

This chain uses TRBV20-1 with TRBJ2-5, with D possibly being TRBD2 (7 bases). The CDR3 contains 13 residues. Trimming shortened V by 2 bases and J by 4 bases, and 11 bases separated the two germline ends. CDR1 is DFQATT, CDR2 SNEGSKA, per germline (reference sequence). As DNA, the CDR3 is TGCAGTGCTAGATCGGGGGGCCTAGAGACCCAGTACTTC. Amino acid sequence: CSARSGGLETQYF.

The V call is TRBV12-3 or TRBV12-4, the J call TRBJ2-1; D assignment may be TRBD1 or TRBD2 (5 bases each). The CDR3 runs 15 residues. V shed 0 bases and J shed 10 bases, with 16 bases lying between them. The chain's CDR3 is CASSLARDLQSEQFF. The CDR3 DNA is TGTGCCAGCAGTTTAGCACGGGACCTACAATCGGAGCAGTTCTTC.

With regard to this clonotype: A much larger clone lies one base from this, so it may be a read error. This chain uses TRBV20-1 with TRBJ1-2; D may be TRBD1 (6 bases). The length of the CDR3 is 13 residues. Per the germline V gene, CDR1 is DFQATT and CDR2 is SNEGSKA (reference sequence). CDR3 in DNA: TGCACTGCTCGACAGGCGGCGTATAGTGGCTACACCTTC. Protein: CTARQAAYSGYTF.

This clonotype was seen a few times. The chain uses TRBV7-9 and TRBJ2-6; 8 bases map to TRBD1. Unmatched junction bases numbered 6, after V lost 3 bases and J lost 2 bases. Germline loops: CDR1 SEHNR, CDR2 FQNEAQ (reference sequence). The CDR3 length is 17 residues. CDR3 sequence (DNA): TGTGCCAGCAGCTTCTCAGACAGGGGCCCTGGGGCCAACGTCCTGACTTTC. Translation gives CASSFSDRGPGANVLTF.

The chain recombines TRBV12-3 or TRBV12-4 with TRBJ2-2; D unclear. Trimming pared 6 bases from V and 1 base from J, leaving 9 bases between. CDR3 length: 14 amino acids. In nucleotides, the CDR3 is TGTGCCAGCAGCCTCCACCGGAACACCGGGGAGCTGTTTTTT. Protein sequence: CASSLHRNTGELFF.